This TCR beta chain was identified during a study of blood T cells in healthy people across ages. Together with a sample-barcoded 5' primer, a J-beta primer mix was included in a second PCR lasting roughly 6 to 12 cycles. TCRdb re-called the 5' RACE reads with MiXCR, one entry per CDR3 protein. The table has about 1.8 million distinct CDR3 sequences, approximately 50% seen once. Germline CDR1 and CDR2: MNHEY and SVGAGI. This CDR3 region has 16 residues. V lost 4 bases, J lost 2 bases, and 10 bases stayed unmatched. Regarding the study as a whole: Donor CMV status was unknown, possibly confounding expanded clonotype changes. It was the long-lived donors that had more naive CD4+ cells and higher diversity than aged donors.

This clonotype was picked up a small number of times. Its antigen is undetermined. This chain connects TRBV6-5 to TRBJ2-5; 7 nucleotides match TRBD2. Material for sequencing was blood. The clonotype was recovered from a woman aged 40 to 50 in good health. CDR3 loop: CASSLSPLAEQETQYF. The CDR3 nucleotides read TGTGCCAGCAGTTTGAGCCCTCTAGCGGAACAAGAGACCCAGTACTTC.